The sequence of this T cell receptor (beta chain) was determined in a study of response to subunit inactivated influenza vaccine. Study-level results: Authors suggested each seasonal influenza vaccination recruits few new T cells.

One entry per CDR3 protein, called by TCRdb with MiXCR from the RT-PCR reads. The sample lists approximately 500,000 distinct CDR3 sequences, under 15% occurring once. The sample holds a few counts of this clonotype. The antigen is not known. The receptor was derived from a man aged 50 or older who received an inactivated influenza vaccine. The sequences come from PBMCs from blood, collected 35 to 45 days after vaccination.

The CDR3: CASSESDRGEQYF. The DNA of the CDR3 is TGCGCCAGCAGCGAAAGCGACAGGGGTGAGCAGTACTTC. The rearrangement uses TRBV5-1 and TRBJ2-7; 8 bases align to TRBD1. The CDR3 sequence is 13 residues long. Germline values: CDR1 SGHRS, CDR2 YFSETQ. V shed 4 bases, J shed 7 bases, and the junction held 7 bases outside the gene matches.